This TCR beta chain was documented in a study of CD8+ T cells in alopecia areata. Background on the study: Those treated were given oral tofacitinib at 5 to 10 mg twice daily.

Germline V lookup: CDR1 MNHEY, CDR2 SVGAGI. This CDR3 is 13 amino acids long. With 0 bases removed from V and 3 bases from J, the gap between germline ends came to 6 bases. Study-level points and caveats: Besides other cells, scalp samples also yield sequences of resident alphabeta T cells from normal skin.

RNA was isolated and reverse transcribed to cDNA, the sequencing template. The protocol was immunoSEQ multiplex PCR, while the TCRdb copy is restricted to in-frame clones and leaves out a portion. The table has 100,000 to 130,000 clones, over 80% seen once; the top ten hold over 20%. As concerns this clone: Its specificity is not known.

As to treatment: oral pan-JAK inhibitor, 5-10 mg twice daily. The investigators collected lesional scalp punch biopsies and peripheral blood from alopecia areata patients. The sample here was CD8+ T cells sorted from blood, taken at week 24, from a patient treated with tofacitinib. J is TRBJ2-7 and V is TRBV6-5; D uncertain. The origin of this receptor is a human donor with alopecia areata. The CDR3: CASSYSVGYEQYF. Written as DNA, the CDR3 is TGTGCCAGCAGTTACTCGGTAGGCTACGAGCAGTACTTC.